This TCR beta chain was identified during a study of CD8+ T cells in alopecia areata. On the study more broadly: Severity was scored as percentage of affected scalp area in treated patients.

The treatment was: oral pan-JAK inhibitor, 5-10 mg twice daily. Sequencing templates came from extracted RNA that was reverse transcribed into cDNA. Profiled with immunoSEQ multiplex PCR; TCRdb holds only in-frame clones, not every one. The sample lists about 120,000 clones, more than 45% occurring once. The germline CDR1 and CDR2 sequences are LNHNV and YYDKDF (reference sequence). CDR3 length equals 13 residues. Trimming shortened V by 5 bases and J by 6 bases, and 11 bases separated the two germline ends. The receptor comes from a human donor with alopecia areata. The source was CD4+ T cells sorted from blood, collected at week 4, from a patient treated with tofacitinib. The chain joins TRBV15 to TRBJ1-5; maybe TRBD1 (5 bases). As DNA, the CDR3 is TGTGCCACCAGCTTTGGGGGAGGTCAGCCCCAGCATTTT. It is translated as CATSFGGGQPQHF.